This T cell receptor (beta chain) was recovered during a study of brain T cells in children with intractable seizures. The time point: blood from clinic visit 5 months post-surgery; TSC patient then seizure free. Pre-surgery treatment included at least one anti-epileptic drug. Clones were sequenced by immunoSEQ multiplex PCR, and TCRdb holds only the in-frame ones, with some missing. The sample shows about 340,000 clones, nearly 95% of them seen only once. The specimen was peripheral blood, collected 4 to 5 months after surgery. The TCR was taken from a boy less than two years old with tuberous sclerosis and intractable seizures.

The CDR3 reads CASSWGLQTQYF. The CDR3 nucleotides read TGTGCCAGCAGCTGGGGACTACAGACCCAGTACTTC. V gene TRBV7-2 combines with J gene TRBJ2-5, with TRBD2 matching over 7 bases. Looked up from germline, CDR1 is SGHTA and CDR2 is FQGNSA. Losses at the gene ends were 4 bases for V and 6 bases for J; bases not matched to a gene: 2. The CDR3 covers 12 residues.